Following are 26 T cell receptor beta chains from one sample sequenced in a study of T cell responses to AZD1222 COVID-19 vaccine. Clones were sequenced by immunoSEQ multiplex PCR, and TCRdb holds only the in-frame ones, with some missing. The table includes around 77,000 clones, more than 75% detected once. The sample was peripheral blood, taken on day 0 of AZD1222 vaccination. The receptor set was obtained from an adult in good health.

This chain uses TRBV11-2 with TRBJ2-1; no clear D. V was pared by 1 base and J by 9 bases, with 7 bases between. This CDR3 comprises 12 residues. Looked up from germline, CDR1 is SGHAT and CDR2 is FQNNGV. CDR3 coding DNA: TGTGCCAGCAGCTTAGTTCGGTTTGAGCAGTTCTTC. Translating gives CASSLVRFEQFF.

V gene TRBV6-4 combines with J gene TRBJ2-1; D gene ambiguous. Germline CDR1 and CDR2: MRHNA and SNTAGT. Trimming took 0 bases from V and 0 from J, leaving 6 bases between them. The CDR3 extends over 15 amino acids. The CDR3, as DNA: TGTGCCAGCAGTGACTCCTTGAACTCCTACAATGAGCAGTTCTTC. This gives the protein CASSDSLNSYNEQFF.

The V and J genes are TRBV27 and TRBJ2-7; D may be TRBD2 (7 bases). V was cut by 0 bases and J by 4 bases, with 16 bases left in between. CDR3 length: 16 residues. CDR1 is MNHEY and CDR2 is SMNVEV in the germline V gene (reference sequence). This CDR3 reads CASSLSGRGFVYEQYF. The CDR3 DNA sequence: TGTGCCAGCAGTTTATCGGGGAGGGGGTTCGTGTACGAGCAGTACTTC.

The CDR3 sequence: CASSYDPEPNTEAFF. The CDR3 coding sequence is TGTGCCAGCAGTTACGACCCCGAACCTAACACTGAAGCTTTCTTT. The chain links TRBV6-5 to TRBJ1-1; no clear D gene. Germline V lookup: CDR1 MNHEY, CDR2 SVGAGI. This CDR3 spans 15 amino acids. Trimming pared 2 bases from V and 2 bases from J, leaving 12 bases between.

This chain uses TRBV9 with TRBJ1-1, with D possibly matching TRBD1 (5 bases). The CDR3 is 13 amino acids. Trimming removed 4 bases from V and 4 bases from J, with 11 bases in between. CDR1 is SGDLS, CDR2 YYNGEE, per germline. DNA for the CDR3: TGTGCCAGCAGCACAGGCCGAGGCACTGAAGCTTTCTTT. This translates into CASSTGRGTEAFF.

The V gene is TRBV19, the J gene TRBJ2-5, with D perhaps TRBD2 (5 bases). CDR1 is LNHDA and CDR2 is SQIVND in the germline V gene (reference sequence). This CDR3 is 12 amino acids long. Between the trimmed V and J ends, which lost 5 bases and 5 bases, there was a span of 9 bases. CDR3 nucleotide sequence: TGTGCCAGTAGTGAGACTATGGAGACCCAGTACTTC. It encodes CASSETMETQYF.

The CDR3 loop is CASSEFGEPQGYTF. The CDR3 bases are TGTGCCAGCAGTGAATTTGGAGAGCCCCAGGGCTACACCTTC. The V and J genes are TRBV25-1 and TRBJ1-2; D unclear. Germline assignment: CDR1 MGHDK and CDR2 SYGVNS. The CDR3 length is 14 residues. V gave up 1 base and J gave up 8 bases, with 14 bases separating them.

For this clone: Other DNA sequences in the sample encode the same CDR3. This sequence joins TRBV5-6 and TRBJ2-5; no firm D call. Germline values: CDR1 SGHDT, CDR2 YYEEEE. The V end was cut by 0 bases, the J end by 1 base, with 7 bases between. CDR3 length: 14 amino acids. CDR3 in amino acids: CASSLESFQETQYF. DNA of the CDR3: TGTGCCAGCAGCTTGGAGAGTTTCCAAGAGACCCAGTACTTC.

V usage is TRBV15 and J usage is TRBJ1-1; weak D call: TRBD1 (5 bases). Trimming took 0 bases from V and 0 from J, leaving 11 bases between them. Per the germline V gene, CDR1 is LNHNV and CDR2 is YYDKDF (reference sequence). There are 16 residues in the CDR3. The CDR3 is CATSRDQGPLNTEAFF. The CDR3 DNA reads TGTGCCACCAGCAGAGATCAGGGCCCCTTGAACACTGAAGCTTTCTTT. The whole variable domain, filled in from reference TRBV15 and TRBJ1-1, reads DAMVIQNPRYQVTQFGKPVTLSCSQTLNHNVMYWYQQKSSQAPKLLFHYYDKDFNNEADTPDNFQSRRPNTSFCFLDIRSPGLGDTAMYLCATSRDQGPLNTEAFFGQGTRLTVV.

This chain connects TRBV5-1 to TRBJ1-1, with 8 bases matching TRBD1. V lost 5 bases to trimming and J lost 4 bases; unmatched junction nucleotides: 10. The CDR3 has 15 amino acids. CDR1 SGHRS and CDR2 YFSETQ come from the germline V gene. CDR3 sequence: CASSQNSGGGTEAFF. The DNA of the CDR3 is TGCGCCAGCAGTCAAAATTCAGGGGGCGGCACTGAAGCTTTCTTT. Variable domain in full (rest from reference TRBV5-1 and TRBJ1-1): KAGVTQTPRYLIKTRGQQVTLSCSPISGHRSVSWYQQTPGQGLQFLFEYFSETQRNKGNFPGRFSGRQFSNSRSEMNVSTLELGDSALYLCASSQNSGGGTEAFFGQGTRLTVV.

This chain uses TRBV6-2 or TRBV6-3 with TRBJ1-2, with 7 bases aligning to TRBD1. Trimming cost V 4 bases and J 7 bases; bases outside gene matches: 9. This CDR3 comprises 14 residues. Germline V gene data show CDR1 as MNHEY and CDR2 as SVGEGT. The CDR3 here is CASSFPTGSRGYTF. The DNA for the CDR3 is TGTGCCAGCAGTTTCCCGACAGGGTCCCGTGGCTACACCTTC.

The chain has TRBV2 and TRBJ2-1, with TRBD2 as a possible D gene (5 bases). CDR1 and CDR2 (germline): SNHLY, FYNNEI. CDR3 length: 13 residues. The ends were cut back, 6 bases at V and 4 bases at J, with 10 bases in the middle. CDR3 sequence (DNA): TGTGCCAGCAGCCCCAGAGGGTACAATGAGCAGTTCTTC. This sequence encodes CASSPRGYNEQFF.

V gene TRBV12-3 or TRBV12-4 combines with J gene TRBJ1-1; tentative D call: TRBD1 (6 bases). With 5 bases removed from V and 4 bases from J, the gap between germline ends came to 8 bases. The CDR3 runs to 12 residues. The CDR3 DNA is TGTGCCAGCAGTACAGGGCCCACTGAAGCTTTCTTT. Residues: CASSTGPTEAFF.

This sequence joins TRBV4-1 and TRBJ2-7; no clear D. Germline V lookup: CDR1 MGHRA, CDR2 YSYEKL. The CDR3 length is 15 residues. Trimming pared 5 bases from V and 0 bases from J, leaving 14 bases between. The CDR3 reads CASSSGWTDSYEQYF. As DNA, the CDR3 is TGCGCCAGCAGCTCTGGATGGACCGACTCCTACGAGCAGTACTTC.

This chain joins TRBV27 and TRBJ1-6, with 11 bases fitting TRBD1. The V gene's germline CDR1 is MNHEY and CDR2 SMNVEV (reference sequence). Trimming at V came to 6 bases and at J to 4 bases, leaving 11 bases not matched to a gene. The CDR3 sequence is 18 residues long. For the CDR3, the DNA is TGTGCCAGCAGCTCGGACGGGACAGGGGGGGATTATAATTCACCCCTCCACTTT. This gives the protein CASSSDGTGGDYNSPLHF.

In this sample, this clone turned up once. The rearrangement links TRBV6-1 to TRBJ2-7; TRBD1 aligns across 9 bases. J gave up 5 bases and V 5 bases, and 10 bases lay outside the gene matches. CDR3 length: 15 amino acids. Germline lookup yields CDR1 MNHNS and CDR2 SASEGT. The CDR3 region has the DNA TGTGCCAGCAGTAAACAATCGGGACAGGGACACGAGCAGTACTTC. Translation: CASSKQSGQGHEQYF.

This clone showed up just once. The chain recombines TRBV6-5 with TRBJ2-1, with D possibly TRBD2 on 6 matching bases. The CDR3 runs to 15 residues. The germline CDR1 and CDR2 sequences are MNHEY and SVGAGI. Deletions cut 7 bases from V and 6 bases from J, with 19 bases between. The CDR3 is CASNTETSYPNEQFF. In nucleotides, the CDR3 is TGTGCCAGCAACACGGAGACTAGTTACCCCAATGAGCAGTTCTTC.

The chain has TRBV19 and TRBJ2-3; 8 nucleotides align to TRBD2. CDR1 is LNHDA and CDR2 is SQIVND in the germline V gene (reference sequence). V was clipped by 3 bases and J by 5 bases; unmatched bases: 7. The CDR3 sequence is 15 residues long. The CDR3 DNA reads as TGTGCCAGTAGTATCCGAGCGGGGGCCGTAGATACGCAGTATTTT. Protein sequence: CASSIRAGAVDTQYF.

The chain carries TRBV19 and TRBJ1-1; weak D call: TRBD1 (5 bases). V lost 10 bases and J lost 9, with 15 bases in between. This CDR3 is built from 11 residues. The germline CDR1 and CDR2 sequences are LNHDA and SQIVND (reference sequence). The DNA for the CDR3 is TGTGCCACCAACTGGGGCCCTAAAGCTTTCTTT. Amino acid sequence: CATNWGPKAFF. Based on the CDR3 plus reference TRBV19 and TRBJ1-1, the full variable domain is DGGITQSPKYLFRKEGQNVTLSCEQNLNHDAMYWYRQDPGQGLRLIYYSQIVNDFQKGDIAEGYSVSREKKESFPLTVTSAQKNPTAFYLCATNWGPKAFFGQGTRLTVV.

The chain carries TRBV4-1 and TRBJ1-6; D unresolved. CDR3 length equals 14 residues. Trimming pared 6 bases from V and 7 bases from J, leaving 13 bases between. CDR1 and CDR2 from the germline V gene are MGHRA and YSYEKL. The CDR3 DNA reads TGCGCCAGCAGTTCGGACGGTTACAATTCACCCCTCCACTTT. This sequence encodes CASSSDGYNSPLHF.

This clone was recorded only once. V and J are TRBV5-4 and TRBJ1-2; perhaps TRBD1 as D (6 bases). Deletions cut 4 bases from V and 4 bases from J, with 14 bases between. CDR1 and CDR2 from the germline V gene are SGHNT and YYREEE (reference sequence). The CDR3 consists of 14 residues. The CDR3, as DNA: TGTGCCAGCAGCCCCCCCCAGGGGAGCTATGGCTACACCTTC. It translates to CASSPPQGSYGYTF.

This chain links TRBV10-2 with TRBJ1-5, with no clear D. This CDR3 is 13 amino acids long. Trimming removed 5 bases at V and 3 bases at J, with 8 bases between. From germline, CDR1 is WSHSY and CDR2 SAAADI. CDR3 DNA: TGCGCCAGCAGTCTCACCCCCAATCAGCCCCAGCATTTT. As protein: CASSLTPNQPQHF.

This CDR3 is CASSPPGNTGELFF. For the CDR3, the DNA is TGTGCCAGTAGTCCCCCGGGGAACACCGGGGAGCTGTTTTTT. The V call is TRBV19, the J call TRBJ2-2; D gene unclear. Germline V lookup: CDR1 LNHDA, CDR2 SQIVND (reference sequence). This CDR3 comprises 14 residues. Trimming removed 5 bases at V and 1 base at J, with 8 bases between.

The chain combines TRBV6-2 or TRBV6-3 with TRBJ1-1; a possible D gene is TRBD1 (6 bases). Trimming stripped 0 bases from V and 0 bases from J, with 14 bases between. The germline V gene has CDR1 MNHEY and CDR2 SVGEGT. This CDR3 is 17 amino acids long. CDR3 sequence: CASSYSLTGRMNTEAFF. The CDR3 DNA sequence: TGTGCCAGCAGTTACTCGCTTACAGGGAGGATGAACACTGAAGCTTTCTTT.

V and J are TRBV2 and TRBJ2-7, with D possibly being TRBD1 or TRBD2 (5 bases each). Germline CDR1 reads SNHLY; CDR2 reads FYNNEI. The CDR3 length is 12 residues. The V and J ends lost 10 bases and 6 bases respectively, with 16 bases between them. The CDR3 DNA is TGTGCCACGGGACCGCACCCTTTCGAGCAGTACTTC. Its translation: CATGPHPFEQYF.

The chain joins TRBV7-2 to TRBJ1-2; no reliable D call. CDR1 and CDR2 (germline): SGHTA, FQGNSA. V gave up 5 bases and J gave up 0 bases, with 16 bases separating them. This CDR3 is 16 amino acids long. The DNA of the CDR3 is TGTGCCAGCAGCCCACGGACTGGCTCAGCTAACTATGGCTACACCTTC. Its translation is CASSPRTGSANYGYTF.